This T cell receptor beta chain was profiled in a study of cytomegalovirus exposure and HLA in healthy donors. Study observations and caveats: Confirmation in vitro established that a few CMV-associated chains were specific for CMV antigens. Listed as cytomegalovirus-associated were 150 or so TCR beta chains.

On this clone itself: Its antigen remains unidentified.

The protocol was immunoSEQ multiplex PCR, while the TCRdb copy is restricted to in-frame clones and leaves out a portion. The data contain some 100,000 clones, 88% of them singletons. The CDR3 extends over 14 amino acids. The germline V gene encodes CDR1 SGHDN and CDR2 FVKESK. The V end was cut by 5 bases, the J end by 1 base, with 11 bases between. The TCR sequence derives from a young woman in good health and CMV-seronegative. The V and J genes are TRBV14 and TRBJ2-5; D is perhaps TRBD2 (5 bases). Sequenced input: PBMCs. As DNA, the CDR3 is TGTGCCAGCAGCGTCACCGGGATCCAAGAGACCCAGTACTTC. It encodes CASSVTGIQETQYF. The variable domain in full, completed from reference TRBV14 and TRBJ2-5, reads EAGVTQFPSHSVIEKGQTVTLRCDPISGHDNLYWYRRVMGKEIKFLLHFVKESKQDESGMPNNRFLAERTGGTYSTLKVQPAELEDSGVYFCASSVTGIQETQYFGPGTRLLVL.